Shown below are 26 T cell receptor beta chains from a single sample sequenced in a study of identical twins. TCRdb analysed the 5' RACE reads with MiXCR anew, one entry per CDR3 protein. The top ten hold 3.6% of the sample, which has fewer than 250,000 distinct CDR3 sequences, about 7.3% seen once. These sequences were also reported in another study, on yellow fever vaccine responses in identical twins.

What was sequenced was memory (CD45RO+) T cells sorted from blood. Receptors originate from a woman aged 18 to 35 in good health.

The chain couples TRBV6-1 to TRBJ1-2, with D possibly TRBD1 on 5 matching bases. With 6 bases removed from V and 8 bases from J, the gap between germline ends came to 16 bases. Germline V gene lookup returns CDR1 MNHNS and CDR2 SASEGT. This CDR3 spans 13 amino acids. CDR3 nucleotide sequence: TGTGCCAGCAGCTCTGGGGGGTTCGGGGGCTACACCTTC. It encodes CASSSGGFGGYTF.

This clonotype came up many times. This sequence joins TRBV7-8 and TRBJ1-4, with a possible D match to TRBD1 (6 bases). Germline loops: CDR1 SGHVS, CDR2 FQNEAQ. V was shortened by 1 base and J by 6 bases, with 12 bases between the two germline ends. CDR3 length: 15 amino acids. CDR3 amino acids: CASSLVLGGDEKLFF. CDR3 DNA sequence: TGTGCCAGCAGCTTAGTTCTAGGGGGAGATGAAAAACTGTTTTTT.

The V gene is TRBV3-1, the J gene TRBJ2-1; D is perhaps TRBD1 (6 bases). The CDR3 has 16 amino acids. Germline V lookup: CDR1 LGHDT, CDR2 YNNKEL (reference sequence). The V end was cut by 1 base, the J end by 7 bases, with 17 bases between. This CDR3 is CASSQVGGDILNEQFF. CDR3 DNA sequence: TGTGCCAGCAGCCAAGTAGGGGGAGACATCCTGAATGAGCAGTTCTTC.

This clonotype was observed at least ten times. The chain recombines TRBV29-1 with TRBJ2-2, with 7 bases that match TRBD1. This CDR3 region has 13 residues. Germline V CDR1 and CDR2: SQVTM, ANQGSEA. J gave up 7 bases and V 7 bases, and 9 bases lay outside the gene matches. The DNA for the CDR3 is TGCAGCGCACAGACAGGGAATGGCGGGGAGCTGTTTTTT. It encodes CSAQTGNGGELFF.

The V and J genes are TRBV11-2 and TRBJ2-1; TRBD1 agrees at 7 bases. The CDR3 sequence is 14 residues long. CDR1 and CDR2 from the germline V gene are SGHAT and FQNNGV. With V trimmed by 0 bases and J by 5 bases, 1 base remained unmatched. In nucleotides, the CDR3 is TGTGCCAGCAGCTTAGATGGGACAGACAATGAGCAGTTCTTC. Residues: CASSLDGTDNEQFF.

This clonotype was seen many times. J is TRBJ1-4 and V is TRBV5-5; no clear D gene. V dropped 1 base and J dropped 12 bases, with 16 bases sitting between them. Germline V lookup: CDR1 SGHKS, CDR2 YYEKEE (reference sequence). This CDR3 region has 14 residues. The CDR3 nucleotides read TGTGCCAGCAGCTTGACGGACTTTAATGGGGAACTGTTTTTT. It specifies CASSLTDFNGELFF.

This clonotype was observed a few times. The chain uses TRBV3-1 and TRBJ2-7; 8 bases agree with TRBD2. Germline values: CDR1 LGHDT, CDR2 YNNKEL (reference sequence). The V segment lost 1 base and the J segment 4 bases; nucleotides outside the gene matches: 6. This CDR3 is 15 amino acids long. The CDR3 protein is CASSQVIAGPYEQYF. The CDR3 bases are TGTGCCAGCAGCCAAGTAATAGCGGGACCATACGAGCAGTACTTC.

In its sample, this clonotype was seen a few times. J is TRBJ2-7 and V is TRBV7-2; 9 positions match TRBD1. This CDR3 region has 15 residues. V lost 5 bases to trimming and J lost 6 bases; unmatched junction nucleotides: 11. Germline CDR1 and CDR2: SGHTA and FQGNSA. The DNA for the CDR3 is TGTGCCAGCAGCCAAGTCCCGACAGGGGGAGGCGAGCAGTACGTC. Translating it yields CASSQVPTGGGEQYV.

The J gene is TRBJ2-7, the V gene TRBV7-8; TRBD2 might be the D (6 bases). Germline-derived CDR1 and CDR2 are SGHVS and FQNEAQ. The V and J ends lost 8 bases and 1 base respectively, with 6 bases between them. The CDR3 is 11 amino acids. The CDR3 sequence: CASGGSYEQYF. The CDR3 DNA follows: TGTGCCAGCGGGGGGTCCTACGAGCAGTACTTC.

The CDR3 here is CASSLDRTTAGQYF. CDR3 nucleotides: TGCGCCAGCAGCTTGGATCGGACTACAGCTGGGCAGTATTTT. The chain joins TRBV5-1 to TRBJ2-3; weak D call: TRBD2 (6 bases). Germline V gene lookup returns CDR1 SGHRS and CDR2 YFSETQ. The CDR3 contains 14 residues. Trimming stripped 0 bases from V and 11 bases from J, with 16 bases between.

This clonotype showed up just a few times. This sequence joins TRBV28 and TRBJ2-5; 8 nucleotides match TRBD1. Germline-derived CDR1 and CDR2 are MDHEN and SYDVKM. There are 14 residues in the CDR3. The V gene end was trimmed by 6 bases and the J gene end by 5 bases; junction bases not matched to a gene: 8. The CDR3 coding sequence is TGTGCCAGCAGACCCTGGACAGGGATGGAGACCCAGTACTTC. It is translated as CASRPWTGMETQYF.

The table lists this clonotype with many counts. The CDR3 protein is CASSLGQGVQVQYF. The CDR3 nucleotides are TGTGCCAGCAGCTTGGGACAGGGAGTTCAAGTCCAGTACTTC. This rearrangement joins TRBV7-6 to TRBJ2-7; 9 bases line up with TRBD1. V shed 3 bases and J 10 bases; nucleotides not matched to a gene: 10. Germline CDR1 is SGHVS and CDR2 is FNYEAQ. The CDR3 contains 14 residues.

The chain is built from TRBV5-1 and TRBJ2-5, with D perhaps matching TRBD1 (6 bases). CDR1 and CDR2 (germline): SGHRS, YFSETQ. The CDR3 sequence is 18 residues long. Trimming left V 0 bases short and J 2 bases short, with 20 bases between. The CDR3 loop is CASSLASGQIGGQETQYF. Written as DNA, the CDR3 is TGCGCCAGCAGCTTGGCCTCGGGACAAATAGGGGGACAAGAGACCCAGTACTTC.

The CDR3 spells CAIREQDSPLHF. CDR3 sequence (DNA): TGTGCCATCAGGGAACAGGATTCACCCCTCCACTTT. The chain joins TRBV10-3 to TRBJ1-6, with D tentatively TRBD1 (5 bases). V was shortened by 6 bases and J by 8 bases, with 8 bases between the two germline ends. CDR3 length: 12 residues. CDR1 and CDR2 (germline): ENHRY, SYGVKD.

This clonotype was recorded many times. The rearrangement uses TRBV20-1 and TRBJ1-1, with 7 bases that match TRBD1. This CDR3 spans 13 amino acids. V shed 6 bases, J shed 4 bases, and the junction held 8 bases outside the gene matches. CDR1 is DFQATT, CDR2 SNEGSKA, per germline (reference sequence). The CDR3 nucleotides are TGCAGTGCATATAGGGGGCCGGGCACTGAAGCTTTCTTT. Translating it yields CSAYRGPGTEAFF.

Only a few counts were recorded for this clonotype. The J gene is TRBJ1-2, the V gene TRBV12-3 or TRBV12-4; TRBD1 might be the D (6 bases). V lost 3 bases to trimming and J lost 7 bases, with 9 bases between them. There are 12 residues in the CDR3. The CDR3, as DNA: TGTGCCAGCAGTTTTCCAGGGGTTGGCTACACCTTC. Encoded protein: CASSFPGVGYTF.

This clonotype was seen at least ten times. CDR3 nucleotide sequence: TGTGCCAGCAGGTATACTAGGGGTGAGCAGTTCTTC. It encodes CASRYTRGEQFF. This rearrangement joins TRBV6-1 to TRBJ2-1; D assignment may be TRBD1 or TRBD2 (5 bases each). Germline V gene sequence: CDR1 MNHNS, CDR2 SASEGT. The CDR3 has 12 residues. With 6 bases removed from V and 9 bases from J, the gap between germline ends came to 12 bases.

In its sample, this clonotype was seen many times. V usage is TRBV12-3 or TRBV12-4 and J usage is TRBJ2-1, with 8 positions matching TRBD2. With 6 bases clipped from V and 6 bases from J, the junction kept 16 bases outside the gene matches. The CDR3 has 17 amino acids. The DNA for the CDR3 is TGTGCCAGCAGCCACGGTTTAGCGGGATGGCCCACCAATGAGCAGTTCTTC. Encoded protein: CASSHGLAGWPTNEQFF.

This clonotype was found a few times. This chain joins TRBV20-1 and TRBJ2-6; no definite D call. Germline lookup yields CDR1 DFQATT and CDR2 SNEGSKA (reference sequence). V lost 6 bases to trimming and J lost 0 bases, with 12 bases between them. The CDR3 has 15 amino acids. The CDR3 loop is CSAPRPSSGANVLTF. The CDR3 DNA reads TGCAGTGCCCCGAGACCGAGCTCTGGGGCCAACGTCCTGACTTTC.

This clonotype was seen at least ten times. V is TRBV6-1 and J is TRBJ2-7, with 7 nucleotides matching TRBD2. The germline V gene encodes CDR1 MNHNS and CDR2 SASEGT. The CDR3 length is 13 residues. Trimming took 7 bases from V and 3 from J; bases not matched to a gene: 6. The CDR3 coding sequence is TGTGCCAGCACCCCGACTAGCCGCTACGAGCAGTACTTC. Translating gives CASTPTSRYEQYF.

This clonotype occurred many times. CDR3 region: CASSQRSGGPNIQYF. CDR3 nucleotides: TGCGCCAGCAGCCAACGAAGTGGGGGCCCGAACATTCAGTACTTC. This sequence joins TRBV4-1 and TRBJ2-4; D is possibly TRBD1 (6 bases). The CDR3 extends over 15 amino acids. The V end lost 2 bases, the J end lost 7 bases, and 15 bases lay between the germline ends. Germline V gives CDR1 MGHRA, CDR2 YSYEKL.

V usage is TRBV3-1 and J usage is TRBJ1-2, with 9 bases that match TRBD1. The CDR3 contains 15 residues. The V gene end was trimmed by 1 base and the J gene end by 8 bases; junction bases not matched to a gene: 8. From germline, CDR1 is LGHDT and CDR2 YNNKEL (reference sequence). The CDR3 DNA reads TGTGCCAGCAGCCAAGGGGGACAGGGAAAGAAGGGCTACACCTTC. Translation gives CASSQGGQGKKGYTF.

There are a few counts of this clonotype. The gene calls are TRBV3-1 and TRBJ2-1; either TRBD1 or TRBD2 may supply D (5 bases each). CDR1 and CDR2 from the germline V gene are LGHDT and YNNKEL (reference sequence). This CDR3 comprises 13 residues. Between the trimmed V and J ends, which lost 2 bases and 6 bases, there was a span of 8 bases. CDR3 nucleotide sequence: TGTGCCAGCAGCCAACCGGGACCCAATGAGCAGTTCTTC. Amino acid sequence: CASSQPGPNEQFF.

This clonotype was counted at least ten times. This rearrangement joins TRBV12-3 or TRBV12-4 to TRBJ1-5; D unresolved. The germline V and J ends were trimmed by 8 bases and 6 bases, with 14 bases remaining between them. The length of the CDR3 is 13 residues. CDR3 DNA sequence: TGTGCCAGCGGATTCCAGGACCCTCAGCCCCAGCATTTT. Translation: CASGFQDPQPQHF.

There are a few counts of this clonotype. The chain is built from TRBV20-1 and TRBJ2-3, with D possibly TRBD1 on 5 matching bases. There are 16 residues in the CDR3. V lost 4 bases, J lost 0 bases, and 17 bases lay in between. The V gene's germline CDR1 is DFQATT and CDR2 SNEGSKA (reference sequence). The CDR3 DNA is TGCAGTGCTATCAGCAGGGCCGCAACAAGCACAGATACGCAGTATTTT. Its translation: CSAISRAATSTDTQYF.

To note about this clonotype: One end of the junction varies from germline; a read error may be responsible. The V gene is TRBV6-1, the J gene TRBJ2-1, with D unclear. CDR1 MNHNS and CDR2 SASEGT come from the germline V gene. The CDR3 consists of 15 residues. CDR3 nucleotide sequence: TGTGCTAGCAGCCGACTTTCCAGCTCCTACGATGAGCAGTTCTTC. Protein sequence: CASSRLSSSYDEQFF.